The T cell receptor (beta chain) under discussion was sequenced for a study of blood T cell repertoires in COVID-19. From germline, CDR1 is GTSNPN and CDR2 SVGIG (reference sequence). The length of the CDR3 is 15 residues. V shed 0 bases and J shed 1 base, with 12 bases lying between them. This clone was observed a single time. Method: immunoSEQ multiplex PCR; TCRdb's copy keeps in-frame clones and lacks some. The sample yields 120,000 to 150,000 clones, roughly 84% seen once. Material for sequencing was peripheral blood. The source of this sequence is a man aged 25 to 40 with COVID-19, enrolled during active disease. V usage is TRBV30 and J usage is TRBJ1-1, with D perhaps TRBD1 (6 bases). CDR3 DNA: TGTGCCTGGAGTGTACGAGGACAGAAGAACACTGAAGCTTTCTTT. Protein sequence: CAWSVRGQKNTEAFF.